The entry below describes one T cell receptor (beta chain). What it recognizes is unknown. The entry originates in a study of beta chain features in type 1 diabetes. The study, taken as a whole, reports: In comparison with healthy donors, patients had naive, central memory and Treg TCRB repertoires that appeared more similar.

This CDR3 is 14 amino acids long. Germline loops: CDR1 MNHNY, CDR2 SVGAGI (reference sequence). Trimming left V 7 bases short and J 0 bases short, with 10 bases between. TCRB transcripts that were expressed got sequenced, as all of the isolated RNA had been reverse transcribed. The method was immunoSEQ multiplex PCR; TCRdb's version includes in-frame clones alone and lacks a portion of them. The repertoire consists of 500,000 to 700,000 clones, with around 15% occurring once and the leading ten covering more than 0.08%. The sequenced sample was naive CD4+ T cells from blood. The receptor was isolated from a man in his late teens or twenties in good health. This chain connects TRBV6-6 to TRBJ1-5; D may be TRBD1 (6 bases). CDR3 DNA sequence: TGTGCCAGCAAGGGGGAACCTAGCAATCAGCCCCAGCATTTT. The encoded protein is CASKGEPSNQPQHF.